This T cell receptor (beta chain) derives from a study of low-dose radiotherapy and immunotherapy resistance in tumors. About the research overall: Across 26 weeks, 13 Gy in total went to Cohort 2, delivered as 1 Gy per fraction every two weeks. Daily, from cycle 1 day 1 and for four cycles, patients took oral aspirin 300 mg.

TRAV- and TRBV-specific primers were used for first-strand cDNA, which covered alpha and beta chains. The TCRs were subjected to amplification over approximately 20 PCR cycles employing a constant-region primer in conjunction with a V-primer adapter. In vitro transcription served to amplify the isolated mRNA. A single record per CDR3 protein comes from TCRdb applying MiXCR to the reads. The profile shows around 64,000 distinct CDR3 sequences, less than 30% of them singletons. The time point is: before trial treatment. It was nivolumab, ipilimumab, aspirin, low-dose cyclophosphamide and low-dose radiotherapy that donors received. This clonotype was detected ten times or more. Specimen: PBMCs, collected before treatment. The sequence derives from a male donor with rectosigmoid adenocarcinoma.

CDR3 nucleotide sequence: TGTGCCAGCAGCCTGAACCAAGAGACCCAGTACTTC. It encodes CASSLNQETQYF. This chain connects TRBV7-9 to TRBJ2-5; D gene uncertain. This CDR3 is 12 amino acids long. Looked up from germline, CDR1 is SEHNR and CDR2 is FQNEAQ (reference sequence). V lost 5 bases and J 0 bases, leaving 4 bases between the germline ends. Supplemented by reference TRBV7-9 and TRBJ2-5, the full variable domain reads DTGVSQNPRHKITKRGQNVTFRCDPISEHNRLYWYRQTLGQGPEFLTYFQNEAQLEKSRLLSDRFSAERPKGSFSTLEIQRTEQGDSAMYLCASSLNQETQYFGPGTRLLVL.